This TCR beta chain was recorded in a study of cytomegalovirus exposure and HLA in healthy donors. Of note for this clone: Its matching antigen is unknown.

Germline loops: CDR1 SNHLY, CDR2 FYNNEI. The CDR3 is 17 residues long. The study, taken as a whole, reports: The study flagged about 160 TCR beta chains as cytomegalovirus-associated. A later analysis found that most CMV-associated TCR beta chains appeared HLA-restricted.

PCR employed 60 Vbeta and 13 Jbeta primers. Only in-frame clones appear in the TCRdb table, and some are missing; sequencing was by immunoSEQ multiplex PCR. The data show more than 75,000 clones, 75% to 85% seen once. The receptor was isolated from a woman aged 40 to 50 in good health and CMV-seronegative. The sample comprised PBMCs. The chain recombines TRBV2 with TRBJ2-5; 7 bases match TRBD1. The closer fit of TRBJ2-7 to the DNA end suggests the J call may be wrong. The CDR3 region is CASSLDRVGFLAYEQYF. For the CDR3, the DNA is TGTGCCAGCAGTTTAGACAGGGTCGGGTTCCTAGCCTACGAGCAGTACTTC.